Included here is one TCR beta chain sequence, with context. Only in-frame clones appear in the TCRdb table, and some are missing; sequencing was by immunoSEQ multiplex PCR. Of 110,000 to 150,000 clones in the sample, 75% to 90% were seen once. These data are taken from a study of blood T cell repertoires in COVID-19. Study information: Sites across the United States, Italy and Spain contributed samples from acute and convalescent COVID-19.

The germline V and J ends were trimmed by 2 bases and 7 bases, with 21 bases remaining between them. CDR3 size: 17 residues. The germline gives CDR1 SGDLS, CDR2 YYNGEE. The chain joins TRBV9 to TRBJ2-2, with a possible D match to TRBD1 (6 bases). Sequenced input: peripheral blood. The sequence came from a woman older than 75 with acute or convalescent COVID-19. The CDR3: CASSVTGTLTFFGELFF. The CDR3 bases are TGTGCCAGCAGCGTCACCGGGACACTAACTTTCTTCGGGGAGCTGTTTTTT.